These T cell receptor beta chains were read from a single sample in a study of STAT5B mutations in CD4+ large granular lymphocyte leukemia. Sequencing was performed with immunoSEQ multiplex PCR; in TCRdb, only in-frame clones are kept and a portion is missing. The data show approximately 40,000 clones, with roughly 76% seen just once and 3.6% held by the top ten. The sample taken for sequencing was CD4+ T cells from blood buffy coats. All receptors derive from a human donor in good health. Both conserved end residues are part of each CDR3.

J,V,CDR3
TRBJ1-1,TRBV9,CASSPGQGHGSEAFF
TRBJ2-3,TRBV4-2,CASSQDRAGARTDTQYF
TRBJ2-3,TRBV6-1,CATGNVGTDTQYF
TRBJ2-3,TRBV12-5,CASGLAAGADTQYF
TRBJ2-3,TRBV18,CASSLSRGGDTQYF
TRBJ2-3,TRBV5-1,CASSWAHSTDTQYF
TRBJ1-2,TRBV18,CASSPGTGGAGDYGYTF
TRBJ2-1,TRBV7-9,CASSQGWTRLEQFF
TRBJ2-1,TRBV19,CASSTGLAGWGGQFF
TRBJ2-1,TRBV9,CASSSSGSRGNEQFF
TRBJ2-7,TRBV6-1,CASSTLVPTPEQYF
TRBJ1-4,TRBV19,CASSSAGRKLFF
TRBJ1-4,TRBV19,CASSIGTGGEKLFF
TRBJ2-4,TRBV7-6,CASSRQGRDIQYF
TRBJ1-5,TRBV6-1,CASSESFWAELNQPQHF
TRBJ2-2,TRBV5-3,CARSPSCTGELFF
TRBJ2-1,TRBV6-6,CASTFGSYNEQFF
TRBJ2-3,TRBV7-3,CASSLGGAGDTQYF
TRBJ2-7,TRBV27,CASSPRGRDYEQYF
TRBJ1-1,TRBV5-1,CASSPAGTQGTEAFF
TRBJ2-7,TRBV27,CASSPGDSYEQYF
TRBJ1-6,TRBV6-1,CASSESDRRYSPLHF
TRBJ2-1,TRBV6-1,CASSEIGKGLNEQFF
TRBJ2-7,TRBV27,CASSLGGNHYEQYF
TRBJ1-5,TRBV5-8,CASNPGVGGGNQPQHF
TRBJ1-1,TRBV10-3,CAISQQDLGTEAFF
TRBJ2-2,TRBV11-3,CASSLSITFTGELFF
TRBJ2-7,TRBV4-1,CASRQSAGGGSDEQYF
TRBJ1-2,TRBV6-1,CASSEEGQFYGYTF
TRBJ2-2,TRBV19,CASSIGMVPGELFF